One TCR beta chain is described in this entry. This sample is part of a study of blood T cell repertoires in COVID-19. Study summary: In each case, the material was cDNA or gDNA derived from T cells, B-cell-depleted T cells, or PBMCs.

The protocol was immunoSEQ multiplex PCR, while the TCRdb copy is restricted to in-frame clones and leaves out a portion. The sample consists of 90,000 or so clones, approximately 88% of them appearing once. The CDR3 sequence is 17 residues long. Trimming removed 0 bases at V and 0 bases at J, with 10 bases between. The germline V gene encodes CDR1 SGDLS and CDR2 YYNGEE. The rearrangement links TRBV9 to TRBJ1-6, with no clear D. The sample taken for sequencing was peripheral blood. The sequence was obtained from a man between 60 and 75 years old with acute or convalescent COVID-19. The CDR3 DNA sequence: TGTGCCAGCAGCGTAGTAACAGAAACCTCCTATAATTCACCCCTCCACTTT. Translating it yields CASSVVTETSYNSPLHF.